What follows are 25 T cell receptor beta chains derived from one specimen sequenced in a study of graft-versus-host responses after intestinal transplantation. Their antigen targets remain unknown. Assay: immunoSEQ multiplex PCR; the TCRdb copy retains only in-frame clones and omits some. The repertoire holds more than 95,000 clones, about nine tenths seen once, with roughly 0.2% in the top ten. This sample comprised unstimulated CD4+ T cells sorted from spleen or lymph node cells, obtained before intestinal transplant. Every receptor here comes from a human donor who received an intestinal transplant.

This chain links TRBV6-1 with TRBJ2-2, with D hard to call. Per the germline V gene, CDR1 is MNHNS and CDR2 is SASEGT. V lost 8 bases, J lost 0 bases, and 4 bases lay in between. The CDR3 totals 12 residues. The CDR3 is CASLANTGELFF. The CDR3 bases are TGTGCCAGCTTAGCGAACACCGGGGAGCTGTTTTTT.

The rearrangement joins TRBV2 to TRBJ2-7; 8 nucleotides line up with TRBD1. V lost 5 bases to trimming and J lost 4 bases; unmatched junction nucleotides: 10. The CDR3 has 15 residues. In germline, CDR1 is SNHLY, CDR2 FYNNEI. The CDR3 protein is CASSNGATGVYEQYF. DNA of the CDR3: TGTGCCAGCAGTAATGGGGCGACAGGGGTATACGAGCAGTACTTC. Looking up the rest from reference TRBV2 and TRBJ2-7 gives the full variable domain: EPEVTQTPSHQVTQMGQEVILRCVPISNHLYFYWYRQILGQKVEFLVSFYNNEISEKSEIFDDQFSVERPDGSNFTLKIRSTKLEDSAMYFCASSNGATGVYEQYFGPGTRLTVT.

The CDR3 sequence is CASSPRTGRSGNTIYF. For the CDR3, the DNA is TGTGCCAGCAGTCCCCGGACAGGCCGCTCTGGAAACACCATATATTTT. This rearrangement joins TRBV6-6 to TRBJ1-3, with 7 bases fitting TRBD1. V was clipped by 5 bases and J by 0 bases; unmatched bases: 7. This CDR3 has 16 amino acids. Germline V gene lookup returns CDR1 MNHNY and CDR2 SVGAGI (reference sequence).

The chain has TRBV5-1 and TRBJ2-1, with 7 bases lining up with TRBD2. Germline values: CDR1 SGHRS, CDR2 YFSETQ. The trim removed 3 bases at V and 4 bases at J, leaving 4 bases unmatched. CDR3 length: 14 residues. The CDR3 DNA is TGCGCCAGCAGCTCTAGCGGAAGGTACAATGAGCAGTTCTTC. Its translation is CASSSSGRYNEQFF.

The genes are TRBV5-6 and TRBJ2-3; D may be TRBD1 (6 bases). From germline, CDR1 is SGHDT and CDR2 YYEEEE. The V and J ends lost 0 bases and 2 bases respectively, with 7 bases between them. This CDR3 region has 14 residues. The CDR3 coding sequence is TGTGCCAGCAGCTTGGGACAGGCCACAGATACGCAGTATTTT. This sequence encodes CASSLGQATDTQYF.

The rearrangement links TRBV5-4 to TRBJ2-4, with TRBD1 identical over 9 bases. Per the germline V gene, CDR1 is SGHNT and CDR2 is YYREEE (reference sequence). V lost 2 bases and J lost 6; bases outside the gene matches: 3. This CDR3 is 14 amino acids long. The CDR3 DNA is TGTGCCAGCAGCTTAGACAGGGGGGGAAACATTCAGTACTTC. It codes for CASSLDRGGNIQYF.

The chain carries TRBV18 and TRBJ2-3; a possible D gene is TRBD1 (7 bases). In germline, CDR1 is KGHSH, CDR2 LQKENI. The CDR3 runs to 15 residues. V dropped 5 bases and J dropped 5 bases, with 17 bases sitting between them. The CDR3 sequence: CASSSLAAGGDTQYF. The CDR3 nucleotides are TGTGCCAGCTCATCCTTAGCGGCAGGGGGAGATACGCAGTATTTT.

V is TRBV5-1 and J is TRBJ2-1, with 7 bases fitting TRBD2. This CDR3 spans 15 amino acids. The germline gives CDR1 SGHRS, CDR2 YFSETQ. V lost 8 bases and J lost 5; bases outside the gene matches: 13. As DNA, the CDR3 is TGCGCCAGTCGACCACTAGCGACGGGGGACAATGAGCAGTTCTTC. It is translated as CASRPLATGDNEQFF.

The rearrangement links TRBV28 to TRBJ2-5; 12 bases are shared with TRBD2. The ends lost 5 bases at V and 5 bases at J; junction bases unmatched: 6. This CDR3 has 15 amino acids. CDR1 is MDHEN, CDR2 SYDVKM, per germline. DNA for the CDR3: TGTGCCAGCAGTCCCGGACTAGCGGGATGGGAGACCCAGTACTTC. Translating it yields CASSPGLAGWETQYF.

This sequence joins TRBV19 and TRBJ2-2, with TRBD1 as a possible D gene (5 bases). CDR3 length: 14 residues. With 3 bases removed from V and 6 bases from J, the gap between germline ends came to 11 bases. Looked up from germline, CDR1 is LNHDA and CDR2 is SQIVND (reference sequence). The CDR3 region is CASSIQGSAGELFF. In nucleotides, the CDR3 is TGTGCCAGTAGTATCCAGGGAAGCGCCGGGGAGCTGTTTTTT.

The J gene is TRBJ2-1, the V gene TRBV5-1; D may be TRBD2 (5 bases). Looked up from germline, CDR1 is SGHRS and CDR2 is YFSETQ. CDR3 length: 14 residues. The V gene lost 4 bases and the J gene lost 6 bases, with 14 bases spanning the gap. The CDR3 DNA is TGCGCCAGCAGCCCCCCGGGGAATACCAATGAGCAGTTCTTC. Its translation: CASSPPGNTNEQFF.

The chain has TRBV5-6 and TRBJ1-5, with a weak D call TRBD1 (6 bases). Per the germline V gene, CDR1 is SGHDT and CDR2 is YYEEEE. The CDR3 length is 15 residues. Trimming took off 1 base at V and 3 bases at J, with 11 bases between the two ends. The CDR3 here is CASSLRGGVNQPQHF. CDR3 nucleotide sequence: TGTGCCAGCAGCTTGCGTGGGGGCGTCAATCAGCCCCAGCATTTT.

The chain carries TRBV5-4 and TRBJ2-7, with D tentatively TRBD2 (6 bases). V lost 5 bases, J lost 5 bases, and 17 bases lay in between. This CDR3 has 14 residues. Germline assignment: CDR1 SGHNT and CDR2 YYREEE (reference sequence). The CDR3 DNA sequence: TGTGCCAGCAGGGAGGGACCCACCGCGGACGAGCAGTACTTC. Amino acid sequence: CASREGPTADEQYF.

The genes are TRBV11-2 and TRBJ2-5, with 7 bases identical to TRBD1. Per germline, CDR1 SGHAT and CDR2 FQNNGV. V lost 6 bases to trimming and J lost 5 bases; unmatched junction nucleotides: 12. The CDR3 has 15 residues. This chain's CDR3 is CASSKGQKLDETQYF. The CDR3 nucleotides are TGTGCCAGCAGTAAGGGACAGAAGTTGGATGAGACCCAGTACTTC.

CDR3 DNA: TGTGCAAGTCGCTTGGGGGACAGTGGGGCCTTATATGGCTACACCTTC. Protein: CASRLGDSGALYGYTF. V is TRBV12-2 and J is TRBJ1-2; the table gives TRBD1 as D, unverified against the DNA. TRBV12-2 is shown as a pseudogene. This CDR3 is 16 amino acids long.

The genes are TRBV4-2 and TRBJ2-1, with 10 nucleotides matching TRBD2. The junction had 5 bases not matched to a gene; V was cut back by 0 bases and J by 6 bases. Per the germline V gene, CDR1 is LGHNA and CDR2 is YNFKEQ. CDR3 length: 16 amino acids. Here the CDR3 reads CASSQDGLAVPNEQFF. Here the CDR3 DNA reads TGTGCCAGCAGCCAAGACGGACTAGCGGTACCCAATGAGCAGTTCTTC.

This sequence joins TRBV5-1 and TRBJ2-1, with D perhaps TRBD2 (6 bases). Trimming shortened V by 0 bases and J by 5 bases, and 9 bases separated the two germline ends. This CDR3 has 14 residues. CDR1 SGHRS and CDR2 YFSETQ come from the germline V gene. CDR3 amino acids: CASSLGGTNNEQFF. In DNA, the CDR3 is TGCGCCAGCAGCTTGGGCGGGACGAACAATGAGCAGTTCTTC. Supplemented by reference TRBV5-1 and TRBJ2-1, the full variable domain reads KAGVTQTPRYLIKTRGQQVTLSCSPISGHRSVSWYQQTPGQGLQFLFEYFSETQRNKGNFPGRFSGRQFSNSRSEMNVSTLELGDSALYLCASSLGGTNNEQFFGPGTRLTVL.

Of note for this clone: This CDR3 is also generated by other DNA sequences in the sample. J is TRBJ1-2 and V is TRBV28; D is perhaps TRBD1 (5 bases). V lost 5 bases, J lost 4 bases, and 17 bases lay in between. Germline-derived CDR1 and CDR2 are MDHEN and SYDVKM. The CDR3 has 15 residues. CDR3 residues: CASSPTWQGRYGYTF. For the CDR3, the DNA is TGTGCCAGCAGTCCCACTTGGCAGGGTCGCTATGGCTACACCTTC.

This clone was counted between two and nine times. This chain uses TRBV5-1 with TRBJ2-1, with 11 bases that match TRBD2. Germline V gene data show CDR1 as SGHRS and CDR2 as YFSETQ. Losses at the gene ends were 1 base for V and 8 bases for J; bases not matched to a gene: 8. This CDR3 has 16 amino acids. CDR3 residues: CASSLLGLAVGDEQFF. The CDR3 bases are TGCGCCAGCAGCTTGCTGGGACTAGCGGTGGGCGATGAGCAGTTCTTC.

CDR3 sequence reads: CASSPTRESNGDYTF. The CDR3 DNA sequence: TGTGCCAGCAGTCCCACCAGGGAATCAAATGGAGACTACACCTTC. The rearrangement joins TRBV6-5 to TRBJ1-2, with D tentatively TRBD1 (5 bases). Germline loops: CDR1 MNHEY, CDR2 SVGAGI. The CDR3 covers 15 residues. Trimming cost V 5 bases and J 10 bases, with 23 bases left between them.

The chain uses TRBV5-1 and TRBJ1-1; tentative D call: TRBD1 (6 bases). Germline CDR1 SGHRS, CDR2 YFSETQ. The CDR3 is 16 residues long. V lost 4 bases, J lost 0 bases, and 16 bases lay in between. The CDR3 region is CASSPGQFIMNTEAFF. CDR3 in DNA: TGCGCCAGCAGCCCCGGACAGTTTATAATGAACACTGAAGCTTTCTTT.

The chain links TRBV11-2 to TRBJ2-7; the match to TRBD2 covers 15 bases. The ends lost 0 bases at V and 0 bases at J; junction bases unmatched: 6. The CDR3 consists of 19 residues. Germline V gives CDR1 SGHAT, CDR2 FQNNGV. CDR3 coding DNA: TGTGCCAGCAGCTTAGATCGGACTAGCGGGAGGGGAAGCTCCTACGAGCAGTACTTC. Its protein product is CASSLDRTSGRGSSYEQYF.

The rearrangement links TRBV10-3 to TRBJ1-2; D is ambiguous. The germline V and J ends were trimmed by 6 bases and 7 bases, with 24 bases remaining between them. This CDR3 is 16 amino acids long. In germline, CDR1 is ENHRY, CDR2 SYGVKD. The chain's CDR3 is CAIRRDQEGTRVGYTF. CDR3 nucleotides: TGTGCCATCAGGAGGGATCAGGAGGGTACCCGGGTTGGCTACACCTTC.

The CDR3 spells CASRNQGSNQPQHF. For the CDR3, the DNA is TGTGCCAGCAGAAATCAGGGTAGCAATCAGCCCCAGCATTTT. The rearrangement uses TRBV28 and TRBJ1-5; perhaps TRBD1 as D (5 bases). With 6 bases removed from V and 0 bases from J, the gap between germline ends came to 9 bases. This CDR3 has 14 amino acids. The V gene's germline CDR1 is MDHEN and CDR2 SYDVKM.

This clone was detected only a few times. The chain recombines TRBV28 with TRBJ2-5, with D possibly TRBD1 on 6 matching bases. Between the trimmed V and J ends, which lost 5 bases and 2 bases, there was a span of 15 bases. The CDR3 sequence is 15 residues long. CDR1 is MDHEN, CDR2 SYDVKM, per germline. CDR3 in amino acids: CASSPQGSPQETQYF. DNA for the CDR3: TGTGCCAGCAGTCCCCAGGGGTCCCCACAAGAGACCCAGTACTTC.